This entry lists 24 T cell receptor beta chains sequenced from one sample in a study of cytomegalovirus exposure and HLA in healthy donors. PCR was performed using 60 Vbeta and 13 Jbeta primers. Sequenced by immunoSEQ multiplex PCR; TCRdb stores in-frame clones only, minus some. The top ten clones hold 1% of a sample with over 150,000 clones, 85% of them seen once. Sequencing was carried out using PBMCs. The receptors shown here come from a boy aged 2 to 9 in good health and CMV-seronegative.

The rearrangement joins TRBV6-4 to TRBJ2-7; possibly TRBD1 for D (5 bases). CDR3 length: 15 amino acids. Germline values: CDR1 MRHNA, CDR2 SNTAGT. With 0 bases removed from V and 5 bases from J, the gap between germline ends came to 14 bases. DNA of the CDR3: TGTGCCAGCAGTGACTCCAAGAGAAGGGGCCACGAGCAGTACGTC. Its translation: CASSDSKRRGHEQYV.

The chain employs TRBV6-1 and TRBJ2-3; 8 nucleotides align to TRBD2. Trimming at V came to 4 bases and at J to 5 bases, leaving 8 bases not matched to a gene. This CDR3 is 15 amino acids long. Germline loops: CDR1 MNHNS, CDR2 SASEGT. This chain's CDR3 is CASSGLAGQVDTQYF. The CDR3 bases are TGTGCCAGCAGTGGATTAGCGGGGCAAGTAGATACGCAGTATTTT.

This clone is a singleton in its sample. This chain uses TRBV7-9 with TRBJ1-1; D possibly corresponds to TRBD1 (6 bases). V was trimmed by 7 bases and J by 5 bases, leaving 17 bases between them. Germline CDR1 SEHNR, CDR2 FQNEAQ (reference sequence). The CDR3 is 14 residues long. CDR3 sequence reads: CASTTGRWGTEAFF. The CDR3 nucleotides read TGTGCCAGCACCACAGGGCGGTGGGGAACTGAAGCTTTCTTT.

The V call is TRBV6-5, the J call TRBJ1-6; D remains ambiguous. The V end was cut by 2 bases, the J end by 6 bases, with 8 bases between. Germline V gives CDR1 MNHEY, CDR2 SVGAGI. The CDR3 has 14 amino acids. The CDR3, as DNA: TGTGCCAGCAGTTACGATTGGAGTAATTCACCCCTCCACTTT. This sequence encodes CASSYDWSNSPLHF.

CDR3 bases: TGTGCCAGCAGTCTTCCTAGCGGGGGGGGAGAGACCCAGTACTTC. It encodes CASSLPSGGGETQYF. The chain employs TRBV28 and TRBJ2-5, with 12 bases matching TRBD2. V was clipped by 5 bases and J by 4 bases; unmatched bases: 5. Germline V CDR1 and CDR2: MDHEN, SYDVKM. This CDR3 region has 15 residues.

The chain has TRBV28 and TRBJ1-1; the match to TRBD1 covers 7 bases. CDR1 is MDHEN, CDR2 SYDVKM, per germline. J gave up 0 bases and V 4 bases, and 5 bases lay outside the gene matches. The CDR3 is made up of 15 amino acids. The CDR3 is CASSSSGQLNTEAFF. The CDR3 nucleotides read TGTGCCAGCAGTTCGTCGGGACAGTTGAACACTGAAGCTTTCTTT.

As DNA, the CDR3 is TGCAGCGTTCTTGCGGGAGCCTACAATGAGCAGTTCTTC. This translates into CSVLAGAYNEQFF. V gene TRBV29-1 combines with J gene TRBJ2-1; the match to TRBD2 covers 7 bases. Germline-derived CDR1 and CDR2 are SQVTM and ANQGSEA. V lost 5 bases, J lost 2 bases, and 3 bases stayed unmatched. The CDR3 consists of 13 residues.

The DNA of the CDR3 is TGTGCCAGCAGTGAATGGAAGGGGCTCCAAGAGACCCAGTACTTC. It translates to CASSEWKGLQETQYF. The V gene is TRBV25-1, the J gene TRBJ2-5; possible D gene TRBD1, 5 bases. The germline CDR1 and CDR2 sequences are MGHDK and SYGVNS. V lost 1 base, J lost 1 base, and 10 bases lay in between. This CDR3 contains 15 residues.

The V and J genes are TRBV4-2 and TRBJ1-3; a possible D gene is TRBD1 (5 bases). The V end lost 0 bases, the J end lost 0 bases, and 9 bases lay between the germline ends. Germline V lookup: CDR1 LGHNA, CDR2 YNFKEQ. CDR3 length equals 16 residues. CDR3 loop: CASSQDQGDSGNTIYF. DNA of the CDR3: TGTGCCAGCAGCCAAGATCAAGGGGACTCTGGAAACACCATATATTTT.

The chain employs TRBV9 and TRBJ1-2; TRBD1 aligns across 8 bases. The CDR3 has 15 residues. Germline V lookup: CDR1 SGDLS, CDR2 YYNGEE. V lost 0 bases, J lost 3 bases, and 4 bases stayed unmatched. The DNA of the CDR3 is TGTGCCAGCAGCGTAGAGGCAGGGGGCGACTATGGCTACACCTTC. Protein sequence: CASSVEAGGDYGYTF.

This clone was seen a handful of times. The rearrangement links TRBV7-9 to TRBJ1-2, with D uncertain. This CDR3 has 12 amino acids. V was pared by 5 bases and J by 4 bases, with 8 bases between. Germline V gene sequence: CDR1 SEHNR, CDR2 FQNEAQ (reference sequence). The CDR3 sequence is CASSPEVYGYTF. Written as DNA, the CDR3 is TGTGCCAGCAGCCCAGAGGTCTATGGCTACACCTTC. Full variable domain (outside the CDR3, taken from reference TRBV7-9 and TRBJ1-2): DTGVSQNPRHKITKRGQNVTFRCDPISEHNRLYWYRQTLGQGPEFLTYFQNEAQLEKSRLLSDRFSAERPKGSFSTLEIQRTEQGDSAMYLCASSPEVYGYTFGSGTRLTVV.

The chain carries TRBV29-1 and TRBJ1-1, with D possibly TRBD1 on 5 matching bases. Trimming removed 6 bases from V and 1 base from J, with 12 bases in between. The CDR3 runs 13 residues. The germline V gene encodes CDR1 SQVTM and CDR2 ANQGSEA. Written as DNA, the CDR3 is TGCAGCGTGTACAGGATAAGGAACACTGAAGCTTTCTTT. Its protein is CSVYRIRNTEAFF.

The chain joins TRBV11-2 to TRBJ2-2; 10 nucleotides agree with TRBD2. This CDR3 comprises 15 residues. V shed 5 bases and J 7 bases; nucleotides not matched to a gene: 7. Per germline, CDR1 SGHAT and CDR2 FQNNGV. CDR3 region: CASSISGRRSGELFF. The CDR3 region has the DNA TGTGCCAGCAGCATTAGCGGGAGGAGGAGCGGGGAGCTGTTTTTT.

The chain employs TRBV27 and TRBJ1-2, with 9 bases fitting TRBD1. The CDR3 consists of 17 residues. Germline CDR1 is MNHEY and CDR2 is SMNVEV (reference sequence). The junction had 11 bases not matched to a gene; V was cut back by 2 bases and J by 4 bases. This chain's CDR3 is CASSLHTGGAGIYGYTF. The CDR3 DNA is TGTGCCAGCAGTTTACATACAGGGGGCGCAGGGATCTATGGCTACACCTTC.

V usage is TRBV29-1 and J usage is TRBJ2-1; maybe TRBD2 (7 bases). Trimming took 2 bases from V and 3 from J, leaving 8 bases between them. This CDR3 comprises 13 residues. Germline CDR1 reads SQVTM; CDR2 reads ANQGSEA. CDR3 sequence reads: CSVERGGYNEQFF. CDR3 nucleotide sequence: TGCAGCGTTGAAAGGGGGGGCTACAATGAGCAGTTCTTC.

The chain uses TRBV29-1 and TRBJ2-1, with 10 bases identical to TRBD1. The V gene's germline CDR1 is SQVTM and CDR2 ANQGSEA. With V trimmed by 6 bases and J by 8 bases, 7 bases remained unmatched. The CDR3 totals 13 residues. The CDR3 sequence is CSVDRGRIDEQFF. CDR3 sequence (DNA): TGCAGCGTAGACAGGGGGCGAATCGATGAGCAGTTCTTC.

The rearrangement links TRBV28 to TRBJ1-1; no reliable D call. Looked up from germline, CDR1 is MDHEN and CDR2 is SYDVKM. With 11 bases removed from V and 4 bases from J, the gap between germline ends came to 14 bases. The CDR3 sequence is 12 residues long. This chain's CDR3 is CAARDRVTEAFF. The CDR3 bases are TGTGCCGCACGGGATAGGGTCACTGAAGCTTTCTTT.

V gene TRBV5-1 combines with J gene TRBJ2-4; 9 bases align to TRBD1. With V trimmed by 3 bases and J by 1 base, 5 bases remained unmatched. The CDR3 covers 16 residues. The germline CDR1 and CDR2 sequences are SGHRS and YFSETQ. CDR3 in amino acids: CASSSDRGSAKNIQYF. CDR3 sequence (DNA): TGCGCCAGCAGCTCGGACAGGGGAAGTGCCAAAAACATTCAGTACTTC.

This chain joins TRBV18 and TRBJ2-3; the D gene is possibly TRBD1 (5 bases). The CDR3 has 14 residues. V was trimmed by 3 bases and J by 3 bases, leaving 10 bases between them. In germline, CDR1 is KGHSH, CDR2 LQKENI. CDR3 residues: CASSPSQGTDTQYF. In DNA, the CDR3 is TGTGCCAGCTCACCTTCCCAGGGAACAGATACGCAGTATTTT.

The chain has TRBV19 and TRBJ1-1; D is unresolved. The CDR3 spans 13 residues. Looked up from germline, CDR1 is LNHDA and CDR2 is SQIVND (reference sequence). The V and J ends lost 6 bases and 0 bases respectively, with 8 bases between them. The CDR3 loop reads CASRLQLNTEAFF. In DNA, the CDR3 is TGTGCCAGTAGGCTACAGCTGAACACTGAAGCTTTCTTT.

The gene calls are TRBV29-1 and TRBJ1-1; 7 bases align to TRBD1. CDR3 length equals 13 residues. With V trimmed by 6 bases and J by 1 base, 5 bases remained unmatched. Germline-derived CDR1 and CDR2 are SQVTM and ANQGSEA. CDR3 loop: CSVRTGANTEAFF. The CDR3 DNA reads TGCAGCGTCCGAACAGGGGCGAACACTGAAGCTTTCTTT.

The gene calls are TRBV2 and TRBJ1-5; TRBD1 is a possible D gene (6 bases). V was shortened by 5 bases and J by 4 bases, with 15 bases between the two germline ends. This CDR3 contains 15 residues. Per the germline V gene, CDR1 is SNHLY and CDR2 is FYNNEI. This CDR3 reads CASSPLPGQNQPQHF. In DNA, the CDR3 is TGTGCCAGCAGTCCACTCCCGGGACAAAATCAGCCCCAGCATTTT.

Turning to this clone: At one end the junction does not follow the germline gene, possibly because of a read error. The chain couples TRBV6-5 to TRBJ1-1; D gene uncertain. The CDR3 contains 16 residues. Germline CDR1 MNHEY, CDR2 SVGAGI. The DNA for the CDR3 is TGTGCCAGCAGTTACTCGCAGGACTCTATGAACGCTGAAGCTTTCTTT. This sequence encodes CASSYSQDSMNAEAFF.

This clone was seen just once. The rearrangement links TRBV10-3 to TRBJ2-2; D is perhaps TRBD2 (5 bases). Trimming pared 2 bases from V and 5 bases from J, leaving 12 bases between. Germline loops: CDR1 ENHRY, CDR2 SYGVKD. The CDR3 runs to 15 residues. In nucleotides, the CDR3 is TGTGCCATCAGTGAGCTAGCCCCCAGGACCGGGGAGCTGTTTTTT. Translated, it gives CAISELAPRTGELFF.